The subject of this entry is one T cell receptor (beta chain). Its target antigen remains unknown. Within one base of it there is no much larger clone, and no base qualities were kept. The sample comes from a study of T-cell memory formation after mild COVID-19 (dated by TCRdb to the early 2020s). At the level of the whole study: TCR sequence clusters from the two donors were found to be largely donor specific. Longitudinal TCRalpha and TCRbeta repertoire sequencing tracked T-cell clones expanding and contracting after mild COVID-19 in two donors. Two young, previously healthy adult volunteers, one female and one male, were included in the cohort.

Counted from cysteine to phenylalanine, this CDR3 has 12 amino acids. Kept here is only the CDR3 DNA, which spans 36 bases and is read in frame from base 1. V is pared back by 8 bases and J by 3 bases, with 7 bases lying between the germline termini. Instrument used: Illumina NovaSeq 6000. TCRalpha and TCRbeta cDNA libraries were constructed by 5'RACE with constant-segment primers, with sample barcodes and unique molecular identifiers being introduced. Trizol reagent was used to extract RNA from every sample. Libraries were amplified in two PCR steps, with a second sample barcode and Illumina TruSeq adapters added in the second step. Sequencing of the libraries was done on an Illumina NovaSeq, producing 2 x 150 bp paired-end reads. As for the original processing: Reads were demultiplexed and collapsed into UMI-guided consensus sequences with migec v1.2.7. With mixcr v2.1.11, UMI consensuses were aligned to TRA and TRB V and J templates and assembled into clonotypes. Clonotypes were classified as expanded or contracted when called significant by both edgeR and NoisET, with noise models trained on biological replicates. For edgeR calls, the cutoffs were a false discovery rate-adjusted p below 0.01 and a log2 fold-change threshold of 1. As an exploratory analysis of dynamics, max-normalized trajectories of the 1000 most abundant clonotypes were examined with PCA combined with hierarchical clustering. Separately sequenced CD4+ and CD8+ repertoires were used to assign the CD4 or CD8 phenotype of responding clones. Clones were called with MiXCR by TCRdb after fastp trimmed the public reads at Q25, and only in-frame beta chains were retained. Rows are unified per CDR3 protein, each entry keeping the most common DNA and genes. TCRdb's processing, not the authors' own work, is the source of the V and J calls. The sample table holds 350,000 to 500,000 distinct CDR3 sequences, of which over 15% were seen once. 20% to 25% of the sample is taken by the ten largest.

The study at large found these results: Some responding clones were detected in pre-infection memory, which suggested that pre-existing cross-reactive memory T cells had joined the SARS-CoV-2 response. Contracting CD4+ clones were found mainly in CM and EM memory subsets, while CD8+ clones were enriched in EMRA. Clones that contracted from day 15 to 85 showed balanced CD4/CD8 phenotypes, whereas a second wave of clones that expanded from day 15 to 37 leaned towards CD4+. Only a couple of mild cases were covered by the study, and larger cohorts that include severe cases with pre-infection samples were considered necessary. Whether the second-wave clones peaking on day 37 were SARS-CoV-2 specific was not confirmed.

PBMCs were isolated by Ficoll-Paque density gradient centrifugation. Recombination joined TRBV12-3 or TRBV12-4 with TRBJ2-2; the D region possibly corresponds to TRBD1 (5 bases align). Sequencing was done on a sample of PBMCs or a T cell subset sorted from them (not recorded which). The receptor comes from a man aged 18-30 years who had mild COVID-19 (a few samples of this study predate the infection). The sample titles of this study are shuffled in the database, so cell type and time point are left out; the donor was told from shared clones. DNA sequence: TGTGCCAGCTTAGGGGACACCGGGGAGCTGTTTTTT. It codes for CASLGDTGELFF.